This entry lists 15 T cell receptor beta chains sequenced from one sample in a study of blood T cell repertoires in COVID-19. Clones were sequenced by immunoSEQ multiplex PCR, and TCRdb holds only the in-frame ones, with some missing. This sample has fewer than 75,000 clones; 87% occur once, and the top ten carry roughly 8.5%. Sequencing used peripheral blood. These receptors were taken from a man aged 50-60 years with active COVID-19.

The rearrangement joins TRBV7-2 to TRBJ2-2, with 7 bases lining up with TRBD2. The CDR3 runs to 14 residues. The V segment lost 1 base and the J segment 4 bases; nucleotides outside the gene matches: 0. Germline V CDR1 and CDR2: SGHTA, FQGNSA. The CDR3 loop reads CASSLGGGTGELFF. Here the CDR3 DNA reads TGTGCCAGCAGCTTAGGGGGGGGCACCGGGGAGCTGTTTTTT. The full variable domain, in which reference TRBV7-2 and TRBJ2-2 provide the parts outside the CDR3, is GAGVSQSPSNKVTEKGKDVELRCDPISGHTALYWYRQSLGQGLEFLIYFQGNSAPDKSGLPSDRFSAERTGGSVSTLTIQRTQQEDSAVYLCASSLGGGTGELFFGEGSRLTVL.

V usage is TRBV18 and J usage is TRBJ1-6, with TRBD1 matching over 7 bases. Losses at the gene ends were 3 bases for V and 0 bases for J; bases not matched to a gene: 8. The CDR3 is 18 residues long. The germline gives CDR1 KGHSH, CDR2 LQKENI. CDR3 in DNA: TGTGCCAGCTCACCCACAGGGGTTCTAGTCTCCTATAATTCACCCCTCCACTTT. This sequence encodes CASSPTGVLVSYNSPLHF. Full variable domain (rest looked up from reference TRBV18 and TRBJ1-6): NAGVMQNPRHLVRRRGQEARLRCSPMKGHSHVYWYRQLPEEGLKFMVYLQKENIIDESGMPKERFSAEFPKEGPSILRIQQVVRGDSAAYFCASSPTGVLVSYNSPLHFGNGTRLTVT.

This rearrangement joins TRBV27 to TRBJ2-1, with 8 bases fitting TRBD2. V trimming: 4 bases; J trimming: 0 bases; junction bases outside the gene matches: 11. Germline loops: CDR1 MNHEY, CDR2 SMNVEV (reference sequence). This CDR3 is 18 amino acids long. The CDR3 reads CASSSSTSGGSSYNEQFF. The DNA of the CDR3 is TGTGCCAGCAGTTCCAGTACCAGCGGGGGTAGCTCCTACAATGAGCAGTTCTTC.

This chain links TRBV5-1 with TRBJ2-1; 9 bases map to TRBD2. Germline trimming cut 0 bases from V and 4 bases from J; bases unmatched to any gene: 8. CDR3 size: 17 residues. Looked up from germline, CDR1 is SGHRS and CDR2 is YFSETQ. This CDR3 reads CASSLVLAGSLYNEQFF. CDR3 nucleotides: TGCGCCAGCAGCTTGGTCCTAGCGGGGTCCCTATACAATGAGCAGTTCTTC.

The chain has TRBV27 and TRBJ2-2; no reliable D call. Germline V gene sequence: CDR1 MNHEY, CDR2 SMNVEV (reference sequence). The CDR3 extends over 13 amino acids. V was clipped by 3 bases and J by 3 bases, with 5 bases between them. The CDR3 DNA reads as TGTGCCAGCAGTTTCTTCGACACCGGGGAGCTGTTTTTT. Protein product: CASSFFDTGELFF.

V gene TRBV7-3 combines with J gene TRBJ1-1; D is possibly TRBD1 (6 bases). Germline V gene lookup returns CDR1 SGHTA and CDR2 FQGTGA. This CDR3 has 16 residues. With 2 bases removed from V and 3 bases from J, the gap between germline ends came to 16 bases. CDR3 in amino acids: CASSLGPRDIYTEAFF. Here the CDR3 DNA reads TGTGCCAGCAGCTTAGGCCCCCGGGACATATACACTGAAGCTTTCTTT.

The J gene is TRBJ2-7, the V gene TRBV6-2 or TRBV6-3; 12 bases align to TRBD2. This CDR3 contains 16 residues. From germline, CDR1 is MNHEY and CDR2 SVGEGT. With V trimmed by 6 bases and J by 4 bases, 10 bases remained unmatched. The CDR3 reads CASSRPTSGGRYEQYF. The CDR3 DNA is TGTGCCAGCAGCAGACCTACTAGCGGGGGGCGGTACGAGCAGTACTTC.

The chain employs TRBV7-3 and TRBJ2-1, with D possibly matching TRBD1 (5 bases). Trimming stripped 6 bases from V and 2 bases from J, with 14 bases between. CDR3 size: 15 residues. The germline V gene encodes CDR1 SGHTA and CDR2 FQGTGA. CDR3 in amino acids: CASSPGRRAYNEQFF. The CDR3 DNA sequence: TGTGCCAGCAGTCCAGGGCGGCGCGCCTACAATGAGCAGTTCTTC.

This chain links TRBV29-1 with TRBJ2-3; D perhaps matches TRBD2 (6 bases). CDR1 is SQVTM and CDR2 is ANQGSEA in the germline V gene. The CDR3 has 15 amino acids. V lost 2 bases to trimming and J lost 3 bases, with 15 bases between them. The CDR3 spells CSVELGGRRTDTQYF. CDR3 bases: TGCAGCGTTGAATTGGGGGGACGAAGGACAGATACGCAGTATTTT.

This clone appeared once. The V and J genes are TRBV7-2 and TRBJ2-6; unclear D gene. Germline V lookup: CDR1 SGHTA, CDR2 FQGNSA. With 5 bases removed from V and 0 bases from J, the gap between germline ends came to 8 bases. The CDR3 length is 15 residues. The CDR3: CASSLQVSGANVLTF. In nucleotides, the CDR3 is TGTGCCAGCAGCCTTCAGGTCTCTGGGGCCAACGTCCTGACTTTC.

This chain links TRBV20-1 with TRBJ2-7; D unresolved. Germline CDR1 reads DFQATT; CDR2 reads SNEGSKA (reference sequence). Deletions cut 3 bases from V and 9 bases from J, with 12 bases between. The CDR3 runs to 11 residues. The CDR3 loop reads CSASELDAQYF. In DNA form, the CDR3 reads TGCAGTGCTAGCGAGCTAGACGCGCAGTACTTC.

V usage is TRBV7-3 and J usage is TRBJ1-1; TRBD1 is a possible D gene (5 bases). The germline CDR1 and CDR2 sequences are SGHTA and FQGTGA. This CDR3 has 14 residues. The V gene lost 5 bases and the J gene lost 4 bases, with 14 bases spanning the gap. The CDR3 nucleotides are TGTGCCAGCAGCCCACAACCCGGGGGCACTGAAGCTTTCTTT. Its translation: CASSPQPGGTEAFF.

V gene TRBV5-6 combines with J gene TRBJ2-2, with TRBD2 identical over 9 bases. The junction had 6 bases not matched to a gene; V was cut back by 1 base and J by 5 bases. The CDR3 has 16 residues. Germline CDR1 reads SGHDT; CDR2 reads YYEEEE. DNA of the CDR3: TGTGCCAGCAGCTTGTTGACGAGCGGGGGGACCGGGGAGCTGTTTTTT. As protein: CASSLLTSGGTGELFF.

This clone was found a few times. The rearrangement uses TRBV7-9 and TRBJ1-4; 9 bases match TRBD1. The CDR3 runs to 14 residues. The V and J ends lost 6 bases and 4 bases, in that order; junction bases with no gene match: 3. Looked up from germline, CDR1 is SEHNR and CDR2 is FQNEAQ (reference sequence). CDR3 sequence: CASRTGGVNEKLFF. The CDR3, as DNA: TGTGCCAGCAGGACAGGGGGGGTTAATGAAAAACTGTTTTTT.

The chain is built from TRBV5-4 and TRBJ2-1; D not resolved. Trimming cost V 0 bases and J 4 bases, with 8 bases left between them. CDR1 and CDR2 (germline): SGHNT, YYREEE (reference sequence). The CDR3 length is 14 residues. CDR3 sequence: CASSLAGRYNEQFF. The CDR3 nucleotides read TGTGCCAGCAGCTTGGCAGGCCGATACAATGAGCAGTTCTTC.